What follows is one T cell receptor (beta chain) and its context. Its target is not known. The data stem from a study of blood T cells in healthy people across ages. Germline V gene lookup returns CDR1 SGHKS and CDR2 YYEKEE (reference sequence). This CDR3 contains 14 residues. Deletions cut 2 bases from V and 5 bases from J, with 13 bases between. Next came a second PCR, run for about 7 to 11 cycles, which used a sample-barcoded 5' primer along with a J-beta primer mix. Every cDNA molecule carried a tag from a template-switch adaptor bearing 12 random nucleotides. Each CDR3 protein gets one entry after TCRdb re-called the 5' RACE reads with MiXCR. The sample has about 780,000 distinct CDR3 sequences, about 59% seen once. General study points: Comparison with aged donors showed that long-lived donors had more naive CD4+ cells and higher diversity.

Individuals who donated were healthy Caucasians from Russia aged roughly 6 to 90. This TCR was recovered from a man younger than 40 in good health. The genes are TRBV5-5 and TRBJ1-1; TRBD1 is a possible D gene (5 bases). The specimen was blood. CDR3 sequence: CASSLILGETEAFF. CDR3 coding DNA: TGTGCCAGCAGCTTAATTCTGGGGGAGACTGAAGCTTTCTTT. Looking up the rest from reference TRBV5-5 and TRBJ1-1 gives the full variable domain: DAGVTQSPTHLIKTRGQQVTLRCSPISGHKSVSWYQQVLGQGPQFIFQYYEKEERGRGNFPDRFSARQFPNYSSELNVNALLLGDSALYLCASSLILGETEAFFGQGTRLTVV.